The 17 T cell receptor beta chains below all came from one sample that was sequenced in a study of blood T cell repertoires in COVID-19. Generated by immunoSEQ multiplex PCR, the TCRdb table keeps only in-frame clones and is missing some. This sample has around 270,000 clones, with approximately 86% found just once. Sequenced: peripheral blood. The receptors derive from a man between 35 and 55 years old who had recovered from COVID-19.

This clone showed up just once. This CDR3 reads CASSFRQGYEQFF. The CDR3 nucleotides read TGTGCCAGCAGCTTCCGACAGGGGTATGAGCAGTTCTTC. The chain joins TRBV5-6 to TRBJ2-1, with 8 bases fitting TRBD1. Germline lookup yields CDR1 SGHDT and CDR2 YYEEEE. V was clipped by 2 bases and J by 8 bases; unmatched bases: 3. There are 13 residues in the CDR3.

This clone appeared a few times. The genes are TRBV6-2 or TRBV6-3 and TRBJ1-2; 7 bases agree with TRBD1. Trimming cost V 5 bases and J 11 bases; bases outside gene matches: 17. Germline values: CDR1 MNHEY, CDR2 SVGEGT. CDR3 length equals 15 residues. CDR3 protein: CASSTGRDRVLLYTF. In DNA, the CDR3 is TGTGCCAGCAGTACCGGCCGAGACAGGGTCTTATTGTACACCTTC.

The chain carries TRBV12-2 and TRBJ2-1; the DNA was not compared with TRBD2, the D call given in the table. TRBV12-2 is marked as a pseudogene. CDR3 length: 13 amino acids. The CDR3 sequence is CASRSTSGDEQFF. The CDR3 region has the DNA TGTGCAAGTCGTTCAACTAGTGGGGATGAGCAGTTCTTC.

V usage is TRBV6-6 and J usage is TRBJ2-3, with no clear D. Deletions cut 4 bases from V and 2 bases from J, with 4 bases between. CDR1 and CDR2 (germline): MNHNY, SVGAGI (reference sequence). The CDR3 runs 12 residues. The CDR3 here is CASSSITDTQYF. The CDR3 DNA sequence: TGTGCCAGCAGTTCCATCACAGATACGCAGTATTTT.

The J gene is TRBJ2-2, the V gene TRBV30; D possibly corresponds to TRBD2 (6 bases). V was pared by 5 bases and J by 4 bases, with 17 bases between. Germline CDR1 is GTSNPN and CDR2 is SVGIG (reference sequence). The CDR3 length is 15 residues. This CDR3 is CAWGPRASVTGELFF. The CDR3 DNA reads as TGTGCCTGGGGTCCGAGGGCTAGCGTCACCGGGGAGCTGTTTTTT.

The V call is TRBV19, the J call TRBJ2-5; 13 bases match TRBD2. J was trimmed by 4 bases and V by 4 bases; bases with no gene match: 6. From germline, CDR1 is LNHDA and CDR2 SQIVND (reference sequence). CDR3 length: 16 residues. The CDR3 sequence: CASSTDRLAGGETQYF. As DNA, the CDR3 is TGTGCCAGTAGTACCGACCGACTAGCGGGGGGAGAGACCCAGTACTTC.

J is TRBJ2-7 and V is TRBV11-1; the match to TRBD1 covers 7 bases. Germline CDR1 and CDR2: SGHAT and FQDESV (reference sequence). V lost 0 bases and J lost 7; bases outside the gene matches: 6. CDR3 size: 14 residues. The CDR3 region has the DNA TGTGCCAGCAGCTTAGCTAACAGGGGTGGAGAGCAGTACTTC. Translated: CASSLANRGGEQYF.

The CDR3 loop is CASSGVYGAYEQYF. For the CDR3, the DNA is TGTGCCAGCAGCGGAGTTTACGGGGCCTACGAGCAGTACTTC. The chain uses TRBV5-5 and TRBJ2-7; D perhaps matches TRBD2 (5 bases). The CDR3 runs 14 residues. Germline loops: CDR1 SGHKS, CDR2 YYEKEE (reference sequence). Trimming stripped 4 bases from V and 2 bases from J, with 13 bases between.

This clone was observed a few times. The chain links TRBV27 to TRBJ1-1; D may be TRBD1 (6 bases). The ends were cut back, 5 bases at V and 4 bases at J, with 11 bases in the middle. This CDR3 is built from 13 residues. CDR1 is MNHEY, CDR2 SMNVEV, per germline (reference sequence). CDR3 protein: CASSLGGFTEAFF. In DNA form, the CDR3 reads TGTGCCAGCAGTCTAGGGGGATTCACTGAAGCTTTCTTT.

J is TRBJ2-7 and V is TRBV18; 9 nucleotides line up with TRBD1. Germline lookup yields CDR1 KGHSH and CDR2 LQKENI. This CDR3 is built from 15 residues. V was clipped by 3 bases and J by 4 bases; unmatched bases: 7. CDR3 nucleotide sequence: TGTGCCAGCTCACCTAGGGGACAGGGTCAGTACGAGCAGTACTTC. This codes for CASSPRGQGQYEQYF.

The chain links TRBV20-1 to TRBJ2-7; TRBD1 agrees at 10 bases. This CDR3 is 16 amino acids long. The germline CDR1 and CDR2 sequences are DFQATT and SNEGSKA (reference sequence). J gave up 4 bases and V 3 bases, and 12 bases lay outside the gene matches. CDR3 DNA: TGCAGTGCTAGTCACCATGGGACAGGGGCGAGATACGAGCAGTACTTC. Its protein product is CSASHHGTGARYEQYF.

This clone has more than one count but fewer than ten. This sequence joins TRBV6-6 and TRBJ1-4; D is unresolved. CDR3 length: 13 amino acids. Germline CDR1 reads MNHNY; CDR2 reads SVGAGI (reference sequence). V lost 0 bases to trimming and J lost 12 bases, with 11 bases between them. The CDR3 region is CASSYSGREELFF. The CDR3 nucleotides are TGTGCCAGCAGTTACTCTGGGCGGGAGGAACTGTTTTTT.

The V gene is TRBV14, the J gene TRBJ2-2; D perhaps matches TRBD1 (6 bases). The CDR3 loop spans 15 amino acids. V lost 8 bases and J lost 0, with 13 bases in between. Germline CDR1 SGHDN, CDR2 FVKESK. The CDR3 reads CASDGQPPNTGELFF. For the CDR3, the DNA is TGTGCCAGCGACGGACAGCCGCCGAACACCGGGGAGCTGTTTTTT.

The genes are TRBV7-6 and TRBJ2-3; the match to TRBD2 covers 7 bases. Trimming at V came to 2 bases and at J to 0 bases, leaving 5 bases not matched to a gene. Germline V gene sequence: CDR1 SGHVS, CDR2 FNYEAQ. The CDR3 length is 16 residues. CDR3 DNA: TGTGCCAGCAGCTTAATGGGCGGGGGAAGCACAGATACGCAGTATTTT. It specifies CASSLMGGGSTDTQYF.

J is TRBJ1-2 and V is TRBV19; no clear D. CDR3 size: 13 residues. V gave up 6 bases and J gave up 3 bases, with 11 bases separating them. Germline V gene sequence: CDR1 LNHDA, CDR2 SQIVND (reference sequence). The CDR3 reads CASRIDTYYGYTF. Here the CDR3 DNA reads TGTGCCAGTAGGATCGACACCTACTATGGCTACACCTTC.

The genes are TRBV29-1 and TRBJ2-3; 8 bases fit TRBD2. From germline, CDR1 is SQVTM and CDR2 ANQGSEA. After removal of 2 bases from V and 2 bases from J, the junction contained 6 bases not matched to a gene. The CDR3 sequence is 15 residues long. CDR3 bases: TGCAGCGTTGAACGGGGGGGGCAGAACACAGATACGCAGTATTTT. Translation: CSVERGGQNTDTQYF.

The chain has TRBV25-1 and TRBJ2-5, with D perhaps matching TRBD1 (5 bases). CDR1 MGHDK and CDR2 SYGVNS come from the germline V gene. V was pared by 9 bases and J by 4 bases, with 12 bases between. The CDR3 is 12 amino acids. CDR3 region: CASGQGRETQYF. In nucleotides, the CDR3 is TGTGCCAGTGGGCAGGGCAGAGAGACCCAGTACTTC.